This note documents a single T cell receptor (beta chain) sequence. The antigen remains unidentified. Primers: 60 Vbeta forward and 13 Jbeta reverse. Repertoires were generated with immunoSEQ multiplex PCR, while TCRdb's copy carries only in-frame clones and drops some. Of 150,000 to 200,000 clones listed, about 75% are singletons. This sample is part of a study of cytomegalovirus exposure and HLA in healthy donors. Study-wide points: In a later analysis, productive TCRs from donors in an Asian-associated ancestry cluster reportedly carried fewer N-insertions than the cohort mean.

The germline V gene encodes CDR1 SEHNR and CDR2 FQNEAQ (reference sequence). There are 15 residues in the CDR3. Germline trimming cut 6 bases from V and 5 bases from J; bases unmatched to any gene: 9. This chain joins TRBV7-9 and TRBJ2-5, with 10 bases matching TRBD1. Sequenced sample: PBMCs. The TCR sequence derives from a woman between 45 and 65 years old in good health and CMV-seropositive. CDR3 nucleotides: TGTGCCAGCAGACGTGACAGGGGGCTTGGGGAGACCCAGTACTTC. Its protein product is CASRRDRGLGETQYF.